This TCR beta chain is drawn from a study of Graves' ophthalmopathy and Graves' hyperthyroidism listed by TCRdb under 2018. Turning to the overall study: Peripheral blood was collected before any treatment was given, at the time of initial diagnosis. To tell Graves' ophthalmopathy apart from Graves' hyperthyroidism, and to predict which patients would progress to ophthalmopathy, the study relied on TCR beta repertoire signatures. In total, 135 blood samples were TCR-sequenced: around 42 ophthalmopathy, some 75 hyperthyroidism and about 17 hyperthyroidism-to-ophthalmopathy patients. To explore V-J signatures that distinguish ophthalmopathy from hyperthyroidism, a discovery set of about a hundred patients was enrolled, made up of more than 40 with ophthalmopathy and 57 with stable hyperthyroidism. An independent validation cohort comprised around 19 hyperthyroidism patients and about 16 patients who later progressed from hyperthyroidism to ophthalmopathy. T-cell repertoires of thyroid tissue and blood were compared in several hyperthyroidism patients. After sampling, hyperthyroidism patients received methimazole starting at 30 mg daily, and ophthalmopathy patients received high-dose intravenous methylprednisolone. The study at large found these results: The 13-signature model separated ophthalmopathy from stable hyperthyroidism with 85% to 90% sensitivity and 81.08% specificity in cross-validation, and 80%/75% in the test set. No statistical method was used to predetermine the sample size, and group allocation was not hidden from the investigators. Most expanded thyroid clonotypes with a frequency above 0.001 also appeared in blood, which suggests that blood repertoires may reflect the immune response in the thyroid. In validation, the model predicted ophthalmopathy progression with 70.59% sensitivity and roughly 72% specificity; about a dozen predicted patients were CT-confirmed with GO in a median of roughly 6.8 months.

Compared with germline, V lacks 6 bases and J lacks 6 bases; bases without a gene match: 6. CDR1 SNHLY and CDR2 FYNNEI were looked up in the germline V gene. Counted from cysteine to phenylalanine, this CDR3 has 15 amino acids. Only the CDR3 region is kept as DNA, spanning 45 bases read in frame from base 1. This clonotype was counted only a few times. Its target antigen remains unknown. Nothing much larger sits one base from this clone, and base qualities are not available. The ophthalmopathy patients had moderately to severely active disease, with a Clinical Activity Score of 3 or higher, a NOSPECS grade of 4 or higher, and a disease duration of less than 3 months. Patients with other autoimmune diseases, uncontrolled infections, pregnancy or lactation were excluded from the study. Diagnosis was based on clinical symptoms, serum thyroxine, TRAb, thyroid ultrasound and orbital computed tomography. Using Ficoll-Paque density gradient centrifugation, PBMCs were isolated from over 8.5 ml of fresh peripheral blood. Trizol reagent was used to extract the total RNA, and its quality was then checked on an Agilent 2100 Bioanalyzer.

TCR beta CDR3 regions were amplified from RNA transcripts for repertoire sequencing. The first round was an RT-PCR using HTBI primers with the Qiagen OneStep RT-PCR kit, and this first round was followed by a second-round multiplex PCR, then size selection and purification. The libraries underwent paired-end sequencing with 100 bp reads on an Illumina HiSeq2000. The source study handled its data this way. SOAPnuke was used for read processing, and reads with adapters, uncalled bases, a mean Phred below 15, or no exact constant-primer or identifier match were discarded. COPE v1.2.5 was used to merge high-quality paired reads. Each unique nucleotide sequence was treated as a clonotype, and MiTCR v1.1 was used to align the clonotypes to the IMGT TRB V, D and J references. The analysis was limited to V-J combinations with a frequency above 0.0001, which together covered roughly 99% of the repertoires. For each V-J combination, a TCR clonal expansion and chaos score was defined as the ratio of F50 clonal expansion to chaos observed in the TCRdist matrix. Welch's t-statistics and random forest were used to reduce the features to approximately 13 V-J combinations, which were then used as input to a naive Bayes classifier. The Morisita-Horn index was used to measure how similar the thyroid and blood repertoires were. TCRdb itself trimmed the public reads at Q25 with fastp, ran MiXCR and retained productive beta chains. Identical CDR3 protein sequences are pooled into one entry, listed with their most common genes and DNA. Clone size and V and J calls follow TCRdb, not the original study. The sample table records over 650,000 distinct CDR3 sequences; roughly 39% of these occur just once. The biggest ten clones account for 2.5% to 3.5% of the sample.

Sequenced material: peripheral blood. The sequence links TRBV2 to TRBJ2-2, with TRBD2 identical over 11 junction bases. The receptor was isolated from an adult man with Graves' ophthalmopathy. This receptor carries the CDR3 CASSYTSGSAGELFF. The nucleotide sequence is TGTGCCAGCAGCTATACTAGCGGGAGTGCCGGGGAGCTGTTTTTT.